The clone carrying this T cell receptor beta chain occurred a few times. Its antigen is as yet unknown. The sample originates from a study of identical twins. Regarding the study as a whole: Fewer insertions marked abundant cord blood beta clonotypes; young adult naive trended weakly, memory not at all.

TCRdb analysed the 5' RACE reads with MiXCR anew, one entry per CDR3 protein. The data contain around 200,000 distinct CDR3 sequences, around 10% of them singletons. The CDR3 extends over 16 amino acids. V shed 3 bases, J shed 6 bases, and the junction held 13 bases outside the gene matches. Germline V gene lookup returns CDR1 GTSNPN and CDR2 SVGIG (reference sequence). The receptor comes from a woman in her late teens or twenties in good health. The sequencing sample was made of memory (CD45RO+) T cells sorted from blood. This rearrangement joins TRBV30 to TRBJ2-1, with 8 positions matching TRBD2. The CDR3 bases are TGTGCCTGGAGGTCTTACCGGGAGGGCCTCGGCAATGAGCAGTTCTTC. The encoded protein is CAWRSYREGLGNEQFF.